The sample holds one count of the clone carrying this T cell receptor (beta chain). This entry belongs to a study of cytomegalovirus exposure and HLA in healthy donors. PCR used 60 Vbeta primers and 13 Jbeta primers. The authors' processing: Approximately 11 million of 80 million to 85 million unique TCR beta chains were shared, per a later count. Measured with immunoSEQ multiplex PCR; TCRdb has only the in-frame clones, and not every one. The V and J calls and clone size come from that table; D and trimming were worked out from the DNA. The sample has roughly 83,000 clones; about four fifths are singletons. Germline CDR1 reads SNHLY; CDR2 reads FYNNEI. The CDR3 is made up of 14 amino acids.

The chain joins TRBV2 to TRBJ2-5, with 9 bases identical to TRBD1. The J call is uncertain, as TRBJ2-7 better fits the DNA end. The sequenced sample was PBMCs. The receptor comes from a man aged 55 to 69 in good health and CMV-seronegative. The CDR3 DNA reads as TGTGCCAGCAGTGAAAGGACAGGGGACTACGAGCAGTACTTC. As protein: CASSERTGDYEQYF.